This T cell receptor beta chain was identified during a study of control samples from healthy donors and cancer patients. Sequenced by immunoSEQ multiplex PCR; TCRdb stores in-frame clones only, minus some. The sample shows under 30,000 clones, 65% to 90% of them seen only once. Trimming left V 2 bases short and J 5 bases short, with 9 bases between. Germline V gene sequence: CDR1 SGHTA, CDR2 FQGNSA. This CDR3 is built from 14 residues. This clone was seen just once. The V gene is TRBV7-2, the J gene TRBJ2-2; D uncertain. This TCR came from a woman in her sixties or seventies with head and neck cancer. Sequenced material: PBMCs. The CDR3 reads CASSLNRLTGELFF. CDR3 DNA sequence: TGTGCCAGCAGCTTAAATCGCCTAACCGGGGAGCTGTTTTTT.